This entry describes one T cell receptor (beta chain). The table lists this clonotype with a few counts. The antigen this receptor binds is unknown. Base-call qualities are not available, and no considerably larger clone is one nucleotide away. This specimen comes from a study of T cells in Graves' hyperthyroidism and ophthalmopathy (dated by TCRdb to the late 2010s). Some background on the complete study: Peripheral blood was collected at initial diagnosis, before any treatment. Once sampling was done, hyperthyroidism patients were given methimazole at a starting dose of 30 mg daily, whereas ophthalmopathy patients were given high-dose intravenous methylprednisolone. TCR Vbeta CDR3 sequencing of roughly 140 peripheral blood samples (roughly 43 ophthalmopathy, some 75 hyperthyroidism and around 17 progressor patients) is reported in the paper. Prospective prediction of ophthalmopathy was tested in an independent validation cohort of fewer than 20 hyperthyroidism patients and 15 to 17 patients who later progressed to ophthalmopathy. The 100 discovery patients were randomly split 7:3 into training and test sets. Thyroid tissue and blood T-cell repertoires from more than 5 Graves' hyperthyroidism patients were also compared in the study. To identify TCR V-J signatures that set the groups apart, the researchers used a discovery cohort of approximately 98 patients, made up of 43 with Graves' ophthalmopathy and around 58 with stable Graves' hyperthyroidism. Findings and caveats that apply to the study as a whole: Sample size was not statistically predetermined, and blinding of investigators to group allocation was not performed. Blood samples also contained most of the expanded thyroid clonotypes (frequency above 0.001), which suggests that blood repertoires may reflect thyroid immune responses. During validation, the model predicted progression to ophthalmopathy a median of approximately six months ahead of onset, with around 65% sensitivity and roughly 72% specificity. Ophthalmopathy was separated from stable hyperthyroidism by a 13 V-J signature model, with approximately 89% sensitivity and around 81% specificity obtained in cross-validation and 80%/75% obtained in testing.

After removal of 5 bases from V and 5 bases from J, the junction retains 12 bases not matched to a gene. The CDR3, from cysteine to phenylalanine, totals 15 residues. This entry keeps only the CDR3 DNA: 45 bases, framed from base 1. The germline V gene gives CDR1 as SGHRS and CDR2 as YFSETQ. TCR beta CDR3 regions were amplified from RNA transcripts. For the first round of RT-PCR on the TCR CDR3, the HTBI primer set was used together with the Qiagen OneStep RT-PCR kit. A second multiplex PCR round built the libraries, followed by size selection and purification. Libraries were sequenced paired-end with 100 bp reads on an Illumina HiSeq2000. The original pipeline was this. Raw data were processed with SOAPnuke, discarding reads with adapters, uncalled bases, mean Phred below 15, or no exact constant-primer or identifier match. High-quality paired reads were merged with COPE v1.2.5, and unique nucleotide sequences were defined as clonotypes. MiTCR v1.1 was used to align the clonotypes against IMGT TRBV, TRBD and TRBJ reference segments. Only V-J combinations with frequency above 0.0001, covering 99% to 99.2% of repertoires, were analysed. A TCS score was defined as the ratio between F50 (clonal expansion) and ExV (chaos), using BLOSUM62-based TCRdist between CDR3 peptides within each V-J. Welch's t-statistics and random forest reduced 500 to 650 V-J features to 13, which were used in a naive Bayes classifier (R e1071). TCRdb reprocessed the public reads (quality trimming at Q25 with fastp, clone calling with MiXCR) and kept in-frame beta chains. For every CDR3 protein sequence, its rows merge into one entry that carries the most common genes and DNA. In this record, the V and J calls reflect TCRdb's handling and not the investigators' own analysis. This sample lists about 290,000 distinct CDR3 sequences; approximately 15% were detected once. The ten most abundant clones make up 55% to 60% of the sample.

Ophthalmopathy patients had moderately to severely active disease, Clinical Activity Score of at least 3, NOSPECS grade of at least 4, and duration under 3 months. Exclusion was applied to patients with uncontrolled infections, other autoimmune diseases, pregnancy or lactation. Diagnoses were established on the basis of clinical symptoms, serum thyroxine and TRAb, thyroid ultrasound, and orbital computed tomography. PBMCs were isolated from about 9.2 ml of fresh peripheral blood by Ficoll-Paque density gradient centrifugation. Trizol reagent was used to extract total RNA, and RNA quality was then checked on an Agilent 2100 Bioanalyzer.

This TCR came from a woman aged 60 to 75 with Graves' ophthalmopathy. Sequencing input: blood. The chain employs TRBV5-1 and TRBJ2-5, and 7 bases in between align with TRBD2. The DNA reads as follows: TGCGCCAGCAGTTTCTTCGGCGGGAGAAAGGAGACCCAGTACTTC. It is translated as CASSFFGGRKETQYF.